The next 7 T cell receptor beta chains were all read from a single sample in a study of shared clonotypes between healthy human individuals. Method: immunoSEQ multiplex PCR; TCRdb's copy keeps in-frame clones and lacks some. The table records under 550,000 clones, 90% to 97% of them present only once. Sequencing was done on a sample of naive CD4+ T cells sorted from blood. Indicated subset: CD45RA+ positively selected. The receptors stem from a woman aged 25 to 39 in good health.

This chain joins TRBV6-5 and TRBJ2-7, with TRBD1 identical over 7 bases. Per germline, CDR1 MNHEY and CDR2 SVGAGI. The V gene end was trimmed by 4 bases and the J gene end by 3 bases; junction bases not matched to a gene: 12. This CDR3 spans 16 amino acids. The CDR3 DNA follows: TGTGCCAGCAGTTTCCGACACCCGGGACAGATCTACGAGCAGTACTTC. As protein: CASSFRHPGQIYEQYF.

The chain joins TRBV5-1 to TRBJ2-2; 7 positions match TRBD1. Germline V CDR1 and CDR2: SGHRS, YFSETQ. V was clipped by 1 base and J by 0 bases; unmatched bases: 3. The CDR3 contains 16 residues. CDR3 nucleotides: TGCGCCAGCAGCTTGTTAGGGACAGCGAACACCGGGGAGCTGTTTTTT. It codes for CASSLLGTANTGELFF.

Here the CDR3 reads CASSGLAGGSTDTQYF. CDR3 coding DNA: TGTGCCAGTTCCGGACTAGCGGGAGGGAGCACAGATACGCAGTATTTT. The V call is TRBV19, the J call TRBJ2-3, with 15 bases aligning to TRBD2. V shed 8 bases, J shed 0 bases, and the junction held 3 bases outside the gene matches. The germline V gene encodes CDR1 LNHDA and CDR2 SQIVND (reference sequence). The CDR3 length is 16 residues.

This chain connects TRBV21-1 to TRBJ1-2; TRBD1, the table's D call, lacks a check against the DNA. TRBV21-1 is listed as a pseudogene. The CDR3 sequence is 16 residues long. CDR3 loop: CASSKRQGESGYGYTF. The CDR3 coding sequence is TGTGCCAGCAGCAAAAGACAGGGGGAGTCGGGCTATGGCTACACCTTC.

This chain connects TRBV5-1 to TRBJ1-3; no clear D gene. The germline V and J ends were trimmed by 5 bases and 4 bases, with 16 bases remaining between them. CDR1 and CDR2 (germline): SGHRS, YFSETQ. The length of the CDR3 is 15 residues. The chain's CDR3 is CASRPPGRSGNTIYF. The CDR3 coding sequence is TGCGCCAGCAGACCACCGGGCAGAAGCGGAAACACCATATATTTT. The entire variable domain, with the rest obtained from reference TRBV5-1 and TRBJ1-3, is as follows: KAGVTQTPRYLIKTRGQQVTLSCSPISGHRSVSWYQQTPGQGLQFLFEYFSETQRNKGNFPGRFSGRQFSNSRSEMNVSTLELGDSALYLCASRPPGRSGNTIYFGEGSWLTVV.

DNA for the CDR3: TGCGCCAGCAGCTTGGTCGCTGGGCAGGGCGCCTACGAGCAGTACTTC. Encoded protein: CASSLVAGQGAYEQYF. V is TRBV5-1 and J is TRBJ2-5; tentative D call: TRBD1 (5 bases). The end of the DNA is better explained by TRBJ2-7, so the J call may be wrong. Germline lookup yields CDR1 SGHRS and CDR2 YFSETQ. The CDR3 is 16 residues long.

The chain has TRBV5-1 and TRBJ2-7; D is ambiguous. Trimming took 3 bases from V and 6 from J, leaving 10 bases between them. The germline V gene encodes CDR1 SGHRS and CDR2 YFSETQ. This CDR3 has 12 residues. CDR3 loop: CASSWLGGEQYF. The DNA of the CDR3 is TGCGCCAGCAGCTGGCTGGGCGGCGAGCAGTACTTC. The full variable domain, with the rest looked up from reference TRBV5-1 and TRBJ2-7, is KAGVTQTPRYLIKTRGQQVTLSCSPISGHRSVSWYQQTPGQGLQFLFEYFSETQRNKGNFPGRFSGRQFSNSRSEMNVSTLELGDSALYLCASSWLGGEQYFGPGTRLTVT.